This paragraph reports one T cell receptor (beta chain). The CDR3 has 15 amino acids. Germline assignment: CDR1 MNHNS and CDR2 SASEGT. TCRdb reprocessed the PCR reads via MiXCR and lists one record per CDR3 protein. The sample carries about 21,000 distinct CDR3 sequences, 35% to 40% recorded once. The data derive from a study of tumor-infiltrating lymphocytes in oesophageal squamous cell carcinoma. The V gene is TRBV6-1, the J gene TRBJ2-3; TRBD2 matches at 12 bases. The closer fit of TRBJ2-5 to the DNA end suggests the J call may be wrong. Sequencing was done on a sample of esophageal tumor tissue. This clonotype was obtained from a male donor with esophageal squamous cell carcinoma. As DNA, the CDR3 is TGTGCCAGCAGACCACTAGCGGGAGGAGGCGAGACCCAGTACTTC. Its translation is CASRPLAGGGETQYF.